These T cell receptor beta chains were read from a single sample in a study of shared clonotypes between healthy human individuals. Produced via immunoSEQ multiplex PCR; TCRdb's table is partial and in-frame only. In the table there are more than 2,000,000 clones, over 85% of which are singletons. The sample was naive CD4+ T cells sorted from blood. These receptor sequences come from a man younger than 35 in good health. Both conserved end residues are part of each CDR3. D genes are given only for firm matches. For some rows the clone size is stated as once, few or many, or as a class when expanded; others skip it.

size | D | J | V | DNA | CDR3
- | - | TRBJ1-4 | TRBV28 | TGTGCCAGCAGTTTAAGGCACTCGAAACTGTTTTTT | CASSLRHSKLFF
- | - | TRBJ2-5 | TRBV6-5 | TGTGCCAGCACCCGGGGAGAGACCCAGTACTTC | CASTRGETQYF
- | TRBD1 | TRBJ1-2 | TRBV7-2 | TGTGCCAGCAGCTCCCGGGACAGGGTTGGCTACACCTTC | CASSSRDRVGYTF
- | TRBD2 | TRBJ2-7 | TRBV18 | TGTGCCAGCTCACTTACTAAGGGACTAACGTCCTACGAGCAGTACTTC | CASSLTKGLTSYEQYF
- | - | TRBJ1-6 | TRBV7-3 | TGTGCCAGCAGCGCCAAAGCAGACTCACCCCTCCACTTT | CASSAKADSPLHF
- | - | TRBJ1-2 | TRBV6-5 | TGTGCCAGCAGTTACTCCACCCAGGTCTCCGTCTATGGCTACACCTTC | CASSYSTQVSVYGYTF
once | - | TRBJ1-1 | TRBV6-5 | TGTGCCAGCATGAGGGGGGCCCTTTTGAACACTGAAGCTTTCTTT | CASMRGALLNTEAFF
- | - | TRBJ1-3 | TRBV6-1 | TGTGCCAGCAGTGAGGGGGTGAGCTCTGGAAACACCATATATTTT | CASSEGVSSGNTIYF
- | - | TRBJ2-1 | TRBV18 | TGTGCCAGCTCACCAAGGTCGGGTGAGCAGTTCTTC | CASSPRSGEQFF
- | - | TRBJ1-4 | TRBV7-9 | TGTGCCAGCAGCGCAAACTCAGTCGGGGAAAAACTGTTTTTT | CASSANSVGEKLFF
- | - | TRBJ2-7 | TRBV6-1 | TGTGCCAGCAGTGATTTTGCGACTAGTCACTCCTACGAGCAGTACTTC | CASSDFATSHSYEQYF
- | - | TRBJ2-3 | TRBV5-4 | TGTGCCAGCAGCTTGGCAGGGATACTCACAGATACGCAGTATTTT | CASSLAGILTDTQYF
- | - | TRBJ2-3 | TRBV12-5 | TGTGCTAGTGTCCTAGGCGGGACTAGCACAGATACGCAGTATTTT | CASVLGGTSTDTQYF
once | - | TRBJ2-5 | TRBV7-3 | TGTGCCAGCAGCTTAAACCCCCGCCAAGAGACCCAGTACTTC | CASSLNPRQETQYF
- | - | TRBJ2-3 | TRBV27 | TGTGCCAGCAGTCCAGAAAGACGGGCTAGCACAGATACGCAGTATTTT | CASSPERRASTDTQYF
- | TRBD1 | TRBJ2-6 | TRBV27 | TGTGCCAGCAGTCCAAGGACAGGGACTGGGGCCAACGTCCTGACTTTC | CASSPRTGTGANVLTF
- | TRBD1 | TRBJ1-2 | TRBV18 | TGTGCCAGCTCACCCTATTGGACAGGGCCCCAAACTAACTATGGCTACACCTTC | CASSPYWTGPQTNYGYTF
- | TRBD1 | TRBJ2-7 | TRBV7-2 | TGTGCCAGCAGCTTAGACGGACAGGGCTACGAGCAGTACTTC | CASSLDGQGYEQYF
- | TRBD2 | TRBJ2-5 | TRBV6-6 | TGTGCCAGCAGTCACTCTTTAGCGGGGATAGAGACCCAGTACTTC | CASSHSLAGIETQYF
- | TRBD1 | TRBJ1-6 | TRBV4-1 | TGCGCCAGCAGCCAAGAACCGGGACAGGGGGCCCTCTTATATAATTCACCCCTCCACTTT | CASSQEPGQGALLYNSPLHF
- | - | TRBJ1-4 | TRBV19 | TGTGCCACCGCGGCAGGGAGTGAAAAACTGTTTTTT | CATAAGSEKLFF
- | TRBD1 | TRBJ2-5 | TRBV11-2 | TGTGCCAGCAGCTTAGGGGACAGGTCAAAAGAGACCCAGTACTTC | CASSLGDRSKETQYF
- | - | TRBJ2-3 | TRBV5-4 | TGTGCCAGCAGCTCCCTGAGCACAGATACGCAGTATTTT | CASSSLSTDTQYF
- | - | TRBJ1-2 | TRBV18 | TGTGCCAGCTCACCGAACACGGGTATTGGGTATGGCTACACCTTC | CASSPNTGIGYGYTF
once | - | TRBJ2-2 | TRBV10-3 | TGTGCCATCAATCAGGGACCCACGGCAACCGGGGAGCTGTTTTTT | CAINQGPTATGELFF
- | - | TRBJ2-7 | TRBV6-5 | TGTGCCAGCAGGGGAACAGGGTGGGGGAGGTACGAGCAGTACTTC | CASRGTGWGRYEQYF
- | TRBD1 | TRBJ1-5 | TRBV6-6 | TGTGCCAGCAGTTATTTTTCAGGGGGTCAGCCCCAGCATTTT | CASSYFSGGQPQHF
- | - | TRBJ1-5 | TRBV5-6 | TGTGCCAGCAGCTTGTATCATGGAGACGATCAGCCCCAGCATTTT | CASSLYHGDDQPQHF
- | - | TRBJ2-3 | TRBV10-2 | TGCGCCAGCAGTGAGGTGGGAGCTTCTACGCAGTATTTT | CASSEVGASTQYF
- | TRBD1 | TRBJ1-1 | TRBV28 | TGTGCCAGCGGAATCTTTAGGACAGGGCGCGGTACTGAAGCTTTCTTT | CASGIFRTGRGTEAFF
- | - | TRBJ1-4 | TRBV2 | - | CASILDRGRNEKLFF
once | - | TRBJ1-6 | TRBV19 | TGTGCCAGTAGTATCGGAGGGACCTATAATTCACCCCTCCACTTT | CASSIGGTYNSPLHF
- | - | TRBJ2-3 | TRBV7-2 | TGTGCCAGCAGCTTAGCATGGCAGGCCTCAGATACGCAGTATTTT | CASSLAWQASDTQYF
- | TRBD1 | TRBJ2-7 | TRBV10-1 | TGCGCCAGCAGTGAGCCTTTACGGGACAGGGTAAATTGCCACGAGCAGTACTTC | CASSEPLRDRVNCHEQYF
- | - | TRBJ1-3 | TRBV6-1 | TGTGCCAGCAGTGAAAGTGGCAGGACGTTTGCTGGAAACACCATATATTTT | CASSESGRTFAGNTIYF
- | - | TRBJ1-5 | TRBV28 | TGTGCCAGCAGACCTCCGACAGATCAGCCCCAGCATTTT | CASRPPTDQPQHF
- | - | TRBJ2-2 | TRBV19 | TGTGCCAGTGGCCCTGGCGGGGAGCTGTTTTTT | CASGPGGELFF
- | - | TRBJ1-3 | TRBV30 | TGTGCCTGGGGGGTGACGAGCTCTGGAAACACCATATATTTT | CAWGVTSSGNTIYF
- | TRBD1 | TRBJ1-1 | TRBV28 | TGTGCCAGCAGTCCGGGGGGCAGGGGGCAAACTGAAGCTTTCTTT | CASSPGGRGQTEAFF
- | - | TRBJ2-5 | TRBV4-1 | TGCGCCAGCAGCCATGTAAAAGGGGATACCCAAGAGACCCAGTACTTC | CASSHVKGDTQETQYF
- | TRBD1 | TRBJ2-1 | TRBV25-1 | TGTGCCAGCAGGTCGGACAGGGCGCGGCGGGCCATCTTC | CASRSDRARRAIF
- | - | TRBJ2-7 | TRBV6-6 | TGTGCCAGCAGTTATGACGGATCCTACGAGCAGTACTTC | CASSYDGSYEQYF
- | - | TRBJ1-1 | TRBV9 | TGTGCCAGCAGCGTGACGGGTGGGGGGACTGAAGCTTTCTTT | CASSVTGGGTEAFF
- | - | TRBJ1-3 | TRBV7-9 | TGTGCCAGCAGCTTAGGGCGGGGGCAGAGCTCTGGAAACACCATATATTTT | CASSLGRGQSSGNTIYF
- | - | TRBJ1-4 | TRBV6-1 | TGTGCCAGCAGTCAACGATCGGGGGTTGAAAAACTGTTTTTT | CASSQRSGVEKLFF
- | - | TRBJ2-7 | TRBV23-1 | TGCGCCAGCAGTCAACACAGGGTTAGCTCCTACGAGCAGTACTTC | CASSQHRVSSYEQYF
- | - | TRBJ2-2 | TRBV28 | TGTGCCAGCAGTTTATCGTGGGCCGGGGAGCTGTTTTTT | CASSLSWAGELFF
- | TRBD1 | TRBJ1-1 | TRBV7-2 | TGTGCCAGCAGGGACGGGACAGTTGAAGCTTTCTTT | CASRDGTVEAFF
- | - | TRBJ1-5 | TRBV30 | TGTGCCTGGAGTACTGAGTATAGCAATCAGCCCCAGCATTTT | CAWSTEYSNQPQHF
- | - | TRBJ1-2 | TRBV11-2 | TGTGCCAGCAGCTTAAACCCGGGGAAGGCCACCTTC | CASSLNPGKATF
- | TRBD1 | TRBJ2-5 | TRBV5-1 | TGCGCCAGCAGCGTTTCAGGGGGCAGAGAGACCCAGTACTTC | CASSVSGGRETQYF
- | - | TRBJ2-2 | TRBV5-1 | TGCGCCAGCAGCTTGGGGACAAGCGCGAACACCGGGGAGCTGTTTTTT | CASSLGTSANTGELFF